Listed here are 22 T cell receptor beta chains from one sample, sequenced in a study of cytomegalovirus exposure and HLA in healthy donors. With 60 Vbeta and 13 Jbeta primers, the PCR was carried out. The protocol was immunoSEQ multiplex PCR, while the TCRdb copy is restricted to in-frame clones and leaves out a portion. The sample contains roughly 150,000 clones, roughly three quarters of which appear only once. Sequenced input: PBMCs. The receptors stem from a young man in good health and CMV-seronegative.

This chain joins TRBV5-4 and TRBJ2-3, with D perhaps matching TRBD2 (6 bases). The CDR3 totals 15 residues. Germline loops: CDR1 SGHNT, CDR2 YYREEE (reference sequence). V lost 1 base and J 1 base, leaving 10 bases between the germline ends. This CDR3 is CASSLSSGRTDTQYF. CDR3 nucleotides: TGTGCCAGCAGCTTGTCCAGCGGGCGCACAGATACGCAGTATTTT.

The rearrangement joins TRBV14 to TRBJ2-3, with TRBD2 identical over 11 bases. Germline CDR1 reads SGHDN; CDR2 reads FVKESK. The CDR3 sequence is 15 residues long. Trimming at V came to 4 bases and at J to 1 base, leaving 1 base not matched to a gene. The CDR3 here is CASSPLAGGTDTQYF. CDR3 sequence (DNA): TGTGCCAGCAGCCCACTAGCGGGGGGCACAGATACGCAGTATTTT.

The chain couples TRBV30 to TRBJ2-3; 14 nucleotides match TRBD2. This CDR3 spans 16 amino acids. Germline V gene data show CDR1 as GTSNPN and CDR2 as SVGIG (reference sequence). With V trimmed by 5 bases and J by 3 bases, 7 bases remained unmatched. CDR3 in amino acids: CAWDPGLAGATDTQYF. The CDR3 DNA sequence: TGTGCCTGGGACCCGGGACTAGCGGGAGCGACAGATACGCAGTATTTT.

J is TRBJ2-3 and V is TRBV18; 8 nucleotides match TRBD2. The CDR3 has 15 amino acids. Germline CDR1 is KGHSH and CDR2 is LQKENI. V was pared by 4 bases and J by 4 bases, with 7 bases of the junction left unmatched. The CDR3 coding sequence is TGTGCCAGCTCACATCTCGGGAGGGAGGCAGATACGCAGTATTTT. Its translation is CASSHLGREADTQYF.

The J gene is TRBJ2-3, the V gene TRBV4-2, with 8 nucleotides matching TRBD2. The V segment lost 4 bases and the J segment 4 bases; nucleotides outside the gene matches: 13. Germline assignment: CDR1 LGHNA and CDR2 YNFKEQ. The CDR3 consists of 17 residues. The CDR3 loop is CASSRPVAGYAPDTQYF. The CDR3 DNA reads TGTGCCAGCAGCCGGCCAGTAGCGGGATACGCGCCAGATACGCAGTATTTT.

The chain has TRBV30 and TRBJ2-3; tentatively, D is TRBD1 (6 bases). The germline V and J ends were trimmed by 0 bases and 6 bases, with 13 bases remaining between them. The CDR3 has 14 residues. CDR1 and CDR2 from the germline V gene are GTSNPN and SVGIG (reference sequence). DNA for the CDR3: TGTGCCTGGAGTGTCAACAGGGCAACGGATACGCAGTATTTT. Translating gives CAWSVNRATDTQYF.

V gene TRBV7-2 combines with J gene TRBJ2-3, with 9 bases lining up with TRBD2. Germline values: CDR1 SGHTA, CDR2 FQGNSA. Losses at the gene ends were 3 bases for V and 3 bases for J; bases not matched to a gene: 10. This CDR3 comprises 17 residues. The CDR3 bases are TGTGCCAGCAGCTTTAGGGGGGGCGGGAGGGGGACAGATACGCAGTATTTT. This encodes CASSFRGGGRGTDTQYF.

This clone turned up a few times. The chain couples TRBV28 to TRBJ2-1; 8 positions agree with TRBD2. The CDR3 sequence is 17 residues long. V lost 6 bases and J lost 7; bases outside the gene matches: 17. Germline CDR1 MDHEN, CDR2 SYDVKM. CDR3: CASRPPEGSGRRNEQFF. The CDR3 nucleotides are TGTGCCAGCAGGCCCCCCGAAGGGAGCGGGAGAAGGAATGAGCAGTTCTTC.

This sequence joins TRBV7-3 and TRBJ2-7; the D gene is possibly TRBD1 (5 bases). The germline V gene encodes CDR1 SGHTA and CDR2 FQGTGA. This CDR3 contains 15 residues. V lost 1 base to trimming and J lost 2 bases, with 12 bases between them. CDR3 in DNA: TGTGCCAGCAGCTTAAGGGGCACGGAACCCTACGAGCAGTACTTC. Translated: CASSLRGTEPYEQYF.

The sample holds one count of this clone. The chain combines TRBV30 with TRBJ1-5, with D unclear. CDR3 size: 15 residues. V was cut by 0 bases and J by 0 bases, with 9 bases left in between. The germline V gene has CDR1 GTSNPN and CDR2 SVGIG (reference sequence). In DNA, the CDR3 is TGTGCCTGGAGTGTACTGGAGAATAGCAATCAGCCCCAGCATTTT. It specifies CAWSVLENSNQPQHF.

In its sample, this clone was seen a few times. The chain joins TRBV7-2 to TRBJ2-7; D possibly corresponds to TRBD1 (6 bases). V was pared by 2 bases and J by 7 bases, with 9 bases between. Looked up from germline, CDR1 is SGHTA and CDR2 is FQGNSA. The CDR3 runs 12 residues. CDR3 region: CASSLYQGEQYF. The DNA of the CDR3 is TGTGCCAGCAGCTTATATCAGGGGGAGCAGTACTTC.

The CDR3 is CASRGSGGYNEQFF. The CDR3 DNA reads TGCGCCAGCAGGGGAAGCGGGGGCTACAATGAGCAGTTCTTC. V usage is TRBV10-2 and J usage is TRBJ2-1; the match to TRBD2 covers 8 bases. CDR1 and CDR2 (germline): WSHSY, SAAADI. J was trimmed by 3 bases and V by 6 bases; bases with no gene match: 4. This CDR3 has 14 amino acids.

The chain couples TRBV18 to TRBJ2-7, with 7 nucleotides matching TRBD1. Looked up from germline, CDR1 is KGHSH and CDR2 is LQKENI. V lost 3 bases, J lost 5 bases, and 7 bases stayed unmatched. The CDR3 has 14 amino acids. The CDR3 spells CASSPGTAGNEQYF. The CDR3 nucleotides read TGTGCCAGCTCACCTGGGACAGCCGGAAACGAGCAGTACTTC.

V usage is TRBV25-1 and J usage is TRBJ2-1; 9 positions match TRBD1. Looked up from germline, CDR1 is MGHDK and CDR2 is SYGVNS. This CDR3 region has 16 residues. J lost 2 bases, V lost 0 bases, and 2 bases had no gene match. CDR3 region: CASSEYRDRAYNEQFF. The CDR3 region has the DNA TGTGCCAGCAGTGAATACCGGGACAGGGCCTACAATGAGCAGTTCTTC.

This chain connects TRBV6-6 to TRBJ1-1, with TRBD1 matching 7 bases. Germline V gives CDR1 MNHNY, CDR2 SVGAGI (reference sequence). The CDR3 covers 15 residues. V lost 5 bases, J lost 1 base, and 7 bases stayed unmatched. The CDR3 DNA reads as TGTGCCAGCAGTCCTGGGACAGAGAAGAACACTGAAGCTTTCTTT. It codes for CASSPGTEKNTEAFF.

The chain is built from TRBV27 and TRBJ2-1, with TRBD2 matching 12 bases. The CDR3 is made up of 17 amino acids. Trimming removed 5 bases from V and 4 bases from J; junction bases left unmatched: 9. The V gene's germline CDR1 is MNHEY and CDR2 SMNVEV (reference sequence). CDR3 sequence: CASSGELAGGYYNEQFF. CDR3 DNA sequence: TGTGCCAGCAGTGGGGAACTAGCGGGAGGCTATTACAATGAGCAGTTCTTC.

The genes are TRBV9 and TRBJ2-1, with D possibly being TRBD1 (6 bases). The V end lost 4 bases, the J end lost 7 bases, and 24 bases lay between the germline ends. Germline V gene sequence: CDR1 SGDLS, CDR2 YYNGEE. The CDR3 spans 17 residues. The CDR3 reads CASSPPQGSSGSNEQFF. CDR3 coding DNA: TGTGCCAGCAGCCCTCCCCAGGGGTCATCGGGAAGTAATGAGCAGTTCTTC.

V is TRBV18 and J is TRBJ2-1; D may be TRBD2 (6 bases). V lost 3 bases and J lost 9, with 18 bases in between. The CDR3 is 15 amino acids. Germline V CDR1 and CDR2: KGHSH, LQKENI. Here the CDR3 DNA reads TGTGCCAGCTCACCTACGGAGGGAGTACGGATTGAGCAGTTCTTC. Protein product: CASSPTEGVRIEQFF.

The rearrangement links TRBV30 to TRBJ2-1, with 13 bases matching TRBD2. CDR3 length: 16 amino acids. The V gene's germline CDR1 is GTSNPN and CDR2 SVGIG (reference sequence). J was trimmed by 6 bases and V by 2 bases; bases with no gene match: 7. The CDR3 DNA reads as TGTGCCTGGAGTCCTTCGACTAGCGGGAGGCGCAATGAGCAGTTCTTC. Translating it yields CAWSPSTSGRRNEQFF.

The chain links TRBV7-8 to TRBJ2-7, with 8 bases fitting TRBD2. In germline, CDR1 is SGHVS, CDR2 FQNEAQ. The CDR3 runs 15 residues. V gave up 5 bases and J gave up 0 bases; unmatched junction bases: 6. This chain's CDR3 is CASSPGLGSSYEQYF. The DNA of the CDR3 is TGTGCCAGCAGCCCGGGACTAGGGAGCTCCTACGAGCAGTACTTC.

V gene TRBV13 combines with J gene TRBJ2-7; 8 bases agree with TRBD2. Per the germline V gene, CDR1 is PRHDT and CDR2 is FYEKMQ (reference sequence). V gave up 4 bases and J gave up 4 bases; unmatched junction bases: 6. CDR3 length: 14 amino acids. The CDR3 sequence: CASSSRAGVYEQYF. Written as DNA, the CDR3 is TGTGCCAGCAGCTCGAGAGCGGGAGTATACGAGCAGTACTTC. Supplemented by reference TRBV13 and TRBJ2-7, the full variable domain reads AAGVIQSPRHLIKEKRETATLKCYPIPRHDTVYWYQQGPGQDPQFLISFYEKMQSDKGSIPDRFSAQQFSDYHSELNMSSLELGDSALYFCASSSRAGVYEQYFGPGTRLTVT.

This clone was seen more than once but under ten times. The chain uses TRBV6-1 and TRBJ2-3; 7 bases match TRBD2. This CDR3 region has 16 residues. Germline-derived CDR1 and CDR2 are MNHNS and SASEGT. Trimming took 1 base from V and 1 from J; bases not matched to a gene: 5. The DNA of the CDR3 is TGTGCCAGCAGTGAAGTTGGGGGAGGGGGCACAGATACGCAGTATTTT. Residues: CASSEVGGGGTDTQYF.